The sequence of this T cell receptor beta chain was determined in a study of T cells in Graves' hyperthyroidism and ophthalmopathy. General study results and limits: The majority of expanded thyroid clonotypes above 0.001 also appeared in blood. Model output signaled ophthalmopathy a median 6.5 months ahead of onset.

Trimming shortened V by 4 bases and J by 5 bases, and 12 bases separated the two germline ends. CDR3 length: 13 residues. CDR1 and CDR2 from the germline V gene are SGHKS and YYEKEE (reference sequence). Criteria for exclusion of patients were uncontrolled infection, other autoimmune disease, pregnancy or lactation. Diagnoses were established using clinical symptoms, serum thyroxine and TRAb, thyroid ultrasound and orbital computed tomography. This clonotype has just a few counts. Its antigen is as yet unknown. Researchers took RNA transcripts and amplified the TCR beta CDR3 regions from them. The TCR CDR3 was amplified in a first-round RT-PCR using the HTBI primer set. Each CDR3 protein gets one entry after TCRdb re-called the multiplex PCR reads with MiXCR. The sample has approximately 690,000 distinct CDR3 sequences; roughly 20% are singletons.

This clonotype originated in a man younger than 45 with Graves' ophthalmopathy. The sample taken for sequencing was blood. The rearrangement uses TRBV5-5 and TRBJ1-1; no clear D gene. CDR3 in amino acids: CASSLVGKTEAFF. The CDR3 DNA is TGTGCCAGCAGCCTTGTCGGGAAGACTGAAGCTTTCTTT.